This T cell receptor (beta chain) was retrieved from a study of blood T cells in healthy people across ages. Study-wide results and caveats: Estimates drawn from one million T cells were deemed to understate diversity.

Next came a second PCR, run for roughly 6 to 11 cycles, which used a sample-barcoded 5' primer along with a J-beta primer mix. TCRdb itself ran the 5' RACE reads through MiXCR, one entry per CDR3 protein. The sample contains approximately 760,000 distinct CDR3 sequences, just under 25% of which appear only once. Note on this clonotype: Its target is unknown.

V lost 4 bases to trimming and J lost 2 bases; unmatched junction nucleotides: 14. CDR3 length: 17 residues. Germline V lookup: CDR1 SGHVS, CDR2 FNYEAQ. These same records also appear under a second study, on T cells of mothers and their children. That paper states: There were over 8.5 million TCR beta CDR3 reads from each mother and approximately 2.9 million from each child. It was found that thymic selection shapes TCR recombination output similarly in related and unrelated pairs.

The chain couples TRBV7-6 to TRBJ2-7; 7 nucleotides match TRBD1. Sequencing was done on a sample of blood. This receptor was obtained from a boy under 18 in good health. In DNA, the CDR3 is TGTGCCAGCAGCTGGCGTGAGGGGCAGGGGGAACCCTACGAGCAGTACTTC. It is translated as CASSWREGQGEPYEQYF.